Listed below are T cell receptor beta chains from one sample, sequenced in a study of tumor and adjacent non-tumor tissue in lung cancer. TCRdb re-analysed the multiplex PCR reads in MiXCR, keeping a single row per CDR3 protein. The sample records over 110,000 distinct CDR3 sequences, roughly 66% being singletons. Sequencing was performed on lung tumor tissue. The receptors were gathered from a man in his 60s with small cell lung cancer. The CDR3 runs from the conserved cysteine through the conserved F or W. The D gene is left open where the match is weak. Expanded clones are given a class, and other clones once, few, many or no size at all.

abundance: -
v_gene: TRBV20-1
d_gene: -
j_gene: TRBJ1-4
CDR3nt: TGCAATGCTAGAGAGCGGGGCAGTGAAAAACTGTTTTTT
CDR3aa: CNARERGSEKLFF

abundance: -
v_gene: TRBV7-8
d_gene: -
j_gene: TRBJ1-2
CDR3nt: TGTGCCAGCAGCTTGGGAGGGGTCGACTATGGCTACACCTTC
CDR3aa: CASSLGGVDYGYTF

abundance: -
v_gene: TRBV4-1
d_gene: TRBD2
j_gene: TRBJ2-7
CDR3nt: TGCGCCAGCAGCCCAAAGGGACTAGCGGGATTGTGGAGCTCCTATGAGCAGCACTTT
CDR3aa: CASSPKGLAGLWSSYEQHF

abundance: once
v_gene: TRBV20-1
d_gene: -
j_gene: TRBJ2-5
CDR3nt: TGCAGTACTAGACCCTTGGGGTACCAAGAGACCCAGAACTTC
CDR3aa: CSTRPLGYQETQNF

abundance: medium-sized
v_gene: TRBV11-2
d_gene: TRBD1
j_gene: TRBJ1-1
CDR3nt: TGTGCCAGCAGCACCAGACAGGGCATGAACACTGAAGCTTTCTTT
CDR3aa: CASSTRQGMNTEAFF

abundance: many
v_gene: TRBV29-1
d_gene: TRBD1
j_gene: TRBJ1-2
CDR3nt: TGCAGCGTTCAGAAGGGGGCGCCGGGTGGCTACACCTTC
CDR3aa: CSVQKGAPGGYTF

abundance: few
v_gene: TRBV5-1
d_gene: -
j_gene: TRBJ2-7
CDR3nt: TGCGACGGGGCCCACGAGCAGTACTTC
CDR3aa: CDGAHEQYF

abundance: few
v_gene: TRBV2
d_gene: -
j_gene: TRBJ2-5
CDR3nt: TGTGCCAGCAGTGCTACCGGGAACCAAGAGACCCAGTACTTC
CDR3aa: CASSATGNQETQYF

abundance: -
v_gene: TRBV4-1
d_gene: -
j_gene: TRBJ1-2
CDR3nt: TGCGCCAACAGCCCAGGAGGACTGGGGGCGGGTGGCTACAGCTTC
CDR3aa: CANSPGGLGAGGYSF

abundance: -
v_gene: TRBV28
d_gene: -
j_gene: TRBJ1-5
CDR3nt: TGTGCCAGCAATACCCAGGGAGTGGATCAGCCCCAGCATTTT
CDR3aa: CASNTQGVDQPQHF

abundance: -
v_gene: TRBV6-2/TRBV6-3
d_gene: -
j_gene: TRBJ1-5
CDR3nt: TGTGCCAGCTGTCGCGGGGCTAGGGGCAATCAGCCCCAGCATTTT
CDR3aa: CASCRGARGNQPQHF

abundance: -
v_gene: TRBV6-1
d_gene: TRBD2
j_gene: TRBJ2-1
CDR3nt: TGTGCCAGTAGACCCGGGACTAGCGGGAGCACTAAGCAGTTCTTC
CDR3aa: CASRPGTSGSTKQFF

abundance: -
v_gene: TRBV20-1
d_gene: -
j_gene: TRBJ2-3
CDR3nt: TGCAGTGCTATATACCGGACCTCCGGGGCAGATACGCAGTATTTT
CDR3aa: CSAIYRTSGADTQYF

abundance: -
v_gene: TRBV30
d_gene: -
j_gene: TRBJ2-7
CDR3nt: TGTGCCTGGAGGGGCAGGTTTTACTACGAGCAGTACTTC
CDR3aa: CAWRGRFYYEQYF

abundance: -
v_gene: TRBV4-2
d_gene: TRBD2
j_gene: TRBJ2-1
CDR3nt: TGTGCTAGCAGCCAAGAGGAGCGGGAATCCTACAATGAGCAGTTCTTC
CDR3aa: CASSQEERESYNEQFF

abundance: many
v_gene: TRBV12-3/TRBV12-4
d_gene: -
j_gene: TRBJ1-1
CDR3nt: TGTGCCAGCAGTCAAGACGGTTACACTGAAGCTTTCTTT
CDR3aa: CASSQDGYTEAFF

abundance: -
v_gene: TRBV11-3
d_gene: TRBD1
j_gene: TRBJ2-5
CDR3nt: TGTGCCAGCAGCGCTGACAGGGGGTCCCAAGTGACCCTGTATTTC
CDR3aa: CASSADRGSQVTLYF

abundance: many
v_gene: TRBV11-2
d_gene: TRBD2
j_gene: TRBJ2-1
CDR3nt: TGTGCCAGCAGCTTTACTAGCGGTACCTACAATGAGCAGTTCTTC
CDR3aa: CASSFTSGTYNEQFF

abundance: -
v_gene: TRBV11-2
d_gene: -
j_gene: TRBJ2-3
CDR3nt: TGTACCAGCAGCTCAACTCTACGAGGAGGAACAGATACGCAGTATTTT
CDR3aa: CTSSSTLRGGTDTQYF

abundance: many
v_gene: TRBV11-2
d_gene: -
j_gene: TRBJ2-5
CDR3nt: TGTGCCAGCAGCTATCGTAAAGTTGGGGAGACCCAGTACTTC
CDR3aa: CASSYRKVGETQYF

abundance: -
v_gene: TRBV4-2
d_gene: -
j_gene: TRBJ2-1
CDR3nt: TGTACCAGTAGCCAAGTGGACCAAGATGAGCAGTTCTTC
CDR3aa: CTSSQVDQDEQFF

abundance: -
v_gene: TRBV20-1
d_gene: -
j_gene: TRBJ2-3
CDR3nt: TGCAGTGCTAGAGGTGTGGACTCAGGTCCTGCGCAGTATTTT
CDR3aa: CSARGVDSGPAQYF

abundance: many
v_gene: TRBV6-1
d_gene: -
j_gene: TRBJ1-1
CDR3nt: TGTGCCAGCACCTGGACAGCTAACACTGAAGCTTTCTTT
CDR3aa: CASTWTANTEAFF

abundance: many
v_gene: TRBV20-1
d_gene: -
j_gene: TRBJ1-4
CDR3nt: TGCAGTGCTACTATGGTGGGAGAAAAACTGTTTTTT
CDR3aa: CSATMVGEKLFF

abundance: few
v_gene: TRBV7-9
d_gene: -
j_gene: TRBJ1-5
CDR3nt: TGTGCCAGCAGCTTAGGGGGTGATCAGCCCCAGCATTTT
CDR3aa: CASSLGGDQPQHF

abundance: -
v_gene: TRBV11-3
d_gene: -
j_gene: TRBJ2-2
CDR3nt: TGTGCCAGCACCTTAAACAGGGACACCTGGGAGCTGTTTTTT
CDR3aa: CASTLNRDTWELFF

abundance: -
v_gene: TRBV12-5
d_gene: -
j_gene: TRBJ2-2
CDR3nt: TGTGTTAGTGGCCGTGAGAACACCGGGGAGCTGTTTTTT
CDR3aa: CVSGRENTGELFF

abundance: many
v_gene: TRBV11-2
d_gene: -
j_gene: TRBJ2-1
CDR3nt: TGTGCCAGCAGCTTAGATTGGGATCAGTTCTTC
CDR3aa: CASSLDWDQFF

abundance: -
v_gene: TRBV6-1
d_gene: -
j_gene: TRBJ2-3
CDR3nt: TGTGCCAGCAGTGAGACCGGGGGACACCCGAGCCTCACAGATACGCAGTATTTT
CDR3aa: CASSETGGHPSLTDTQYF

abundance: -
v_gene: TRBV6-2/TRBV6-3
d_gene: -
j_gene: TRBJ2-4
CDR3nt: TGTGCCAGCACCCCATCATCCAAAAACATTCAGTACTTC
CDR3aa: CASTPSSKNIQYF

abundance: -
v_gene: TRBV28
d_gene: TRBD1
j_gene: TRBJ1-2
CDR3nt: TGCGCCAGCAGACGAGACAGGGTGTGTGGCTACACCTTC
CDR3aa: CASRRDRVCGYTF

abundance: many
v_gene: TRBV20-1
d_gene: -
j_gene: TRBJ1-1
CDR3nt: TGCAGTGCCCCAATCCCAGGGCAAACTGAAGCTTTCTTT
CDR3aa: CSAPIPGQTEAFF

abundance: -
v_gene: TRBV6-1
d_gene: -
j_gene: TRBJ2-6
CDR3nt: TGTGCCTGCAGTCGACATGGGGGTCGCTCTGGGGCCAACGTCCTGACTTTC
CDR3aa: CACSRHGGRSGANVLTF

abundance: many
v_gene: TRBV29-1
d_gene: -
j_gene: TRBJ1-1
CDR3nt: TGCAGCGTTATGCGCGGGCGGGGGAACACTGAAGCTTTCTTT
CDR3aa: CSVMRGRGNTEAFF

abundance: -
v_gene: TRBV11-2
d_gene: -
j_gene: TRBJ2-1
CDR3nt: TGTGCCAGCAGCTTAGATCTAGGTCCTGCGGTCAATGAGCAGTTCTTC
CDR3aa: CASSLDLGPAVNEQFF